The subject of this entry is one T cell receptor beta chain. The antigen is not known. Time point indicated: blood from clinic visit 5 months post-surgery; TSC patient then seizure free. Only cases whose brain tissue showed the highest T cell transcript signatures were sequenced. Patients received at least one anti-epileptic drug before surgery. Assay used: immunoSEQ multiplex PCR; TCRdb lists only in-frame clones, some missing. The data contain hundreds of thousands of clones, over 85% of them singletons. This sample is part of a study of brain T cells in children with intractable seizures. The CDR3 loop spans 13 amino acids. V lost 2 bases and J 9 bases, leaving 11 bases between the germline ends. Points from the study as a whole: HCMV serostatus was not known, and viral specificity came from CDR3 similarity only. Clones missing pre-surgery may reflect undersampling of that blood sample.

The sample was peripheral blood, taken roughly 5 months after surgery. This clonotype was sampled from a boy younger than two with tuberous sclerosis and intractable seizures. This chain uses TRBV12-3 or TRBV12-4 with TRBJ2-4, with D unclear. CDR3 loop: CASSLPGAAIQYF. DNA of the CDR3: TGTGCCAGCAGTTTACCAGGCGCAGCCATTCAGTACTTC.